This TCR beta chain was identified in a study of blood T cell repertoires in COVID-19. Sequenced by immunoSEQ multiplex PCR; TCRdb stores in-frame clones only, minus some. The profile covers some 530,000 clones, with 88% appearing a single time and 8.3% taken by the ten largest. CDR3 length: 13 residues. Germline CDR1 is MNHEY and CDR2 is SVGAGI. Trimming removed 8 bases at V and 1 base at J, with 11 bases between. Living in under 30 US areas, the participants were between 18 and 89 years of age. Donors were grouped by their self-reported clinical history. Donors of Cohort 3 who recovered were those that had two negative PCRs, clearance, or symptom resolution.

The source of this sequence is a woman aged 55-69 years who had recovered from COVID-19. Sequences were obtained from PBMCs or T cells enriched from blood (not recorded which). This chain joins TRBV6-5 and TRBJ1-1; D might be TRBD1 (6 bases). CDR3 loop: CASGGQTNTEAFF. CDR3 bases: TGTGCCAGCGGAGGACAGACGAACACTGAAGCTTTCTTT.